This TCR beta chain was sequenced during a study of vaccination and CD4 T cells after COVID-19 (dated 2022 in TCRdb). Describing the broader study: Every convalescent patient had a positive nasal swab PCR test for SARS-CoV-2, with mild disease in 9 or 10 patients and severe disease in one. Overlapping spike peptide pools from SARS-CoV-2 and from the common cold coronaviruses HCoV-NL63, HCoV-OC43 and HCoV-229E were used as culture stimuli. Post-vaccine blood samples were collected a median of about 66 days after the second vaccine dose, ranging from about 13 to 250 days. Six males and four females were included in the convalescent cohort, with two Hispanic individuals, seven Caucasians, two Asians and one multiracial person represented. As controls, cultures received a CEFX viral epitope pool (the positive control), an HIV-1 Nef peptide pool (the negative control), or no peptide at all. A few convalescent patients gave samples both early after vaccination (day 14) and late after vaccination (days 161 to 241). Participants got two doses of the Pfizer-BioNTech BNT162b2 vaccine (n=8) or two doses of the Moderna mRNA-1273 vaccine (n=2). In roughly eleven COVID-19 convalescent patients and 4 infection-naive healthy vaccine recipients, the spike-specific CD4+ TCR repertoire before mRNA vaccination was compared with the repertoire after mRNA vaccination. Post-COVID blood samples from convalescent patients were collected a median of roughly 100 days after diagnosis, with a range of roughly 30 to 170 days.

Library preparation used PCR. DNA from cultured CD4+ T cells underwent TCR sequencing with the Oncomine TCR Beta short-read assay at the Johns Hopkins FTIC core. Genomic DNA was extracted from the cultured CD4+ T cells with the QIAamp micro DNA kit. The Oncomine TCR Beta libraries from cultured CD4+ T cells were pooled using unique dual indexes and then sequenced on an Illumina iSeq 100. From the authors' description of their analysis: Non-productive sequences were removed, and CDR3s not starting with C, not ending with F or W, or shorter than 7 amino acids were discarded. Antigen-specific clonotypes were identified with the MANAFEST web application by comparing peptide-stimulated wells with reference and other culture wells. Positive clones required FDR below 0.05, an odds ratio above 5, and productive frequency above 0.1% in at least two of three replicate wells. A clonotype was classed as cross-reactive if the clonotype showed significant expansion both in SARS-CoV-2 spike wells and in at least one common cold coronavirus spike condition. Similarity between CDR3 sequences was evaluated in R version 3.6.1 using Levenshtein distances (stringdist) and unrooted phylogenetic trees (ape). Using fastp at Q25 and MiXCR, TCRdb reprocessed the public reads and kept productive beta chains. Each record represents a unique CDR3 protein, reported with the most common genes and DNA among its rows. TCRdb, not the authors, supplied the V and J calls. The sample includes about 22,000 distinct CDR3 sequences, with around 46% observed a single time. About 13% of the sample comes from the top ten.

This clonotype was seen more than once but under ten times. Its antigen is currently not known. Per-nucleotide qualities are absent, and no much larger clonotype sits a single base away. The junction shows trimming of 0 bases on V and 6 bases on J, plus 14 bases between the germline ends. Counted from cysteine to phenylalanine, this CDR3 has 14 amino acids. Kept here is only the CDR3 DNA, which spans 42 bases and is read in frame from base 1. CDR1 and CDR2, per the germline V gene (reference sequence), are DFQATT and SNEGSKA. Per the publication, the time point label means: late sampling 161 to 241 days after vaccination in three convalescent patients. Read against the paper, the sample's treatment or condition label means: roughly 10-day PBMC culture with coronavirus spike peptide pools or control peptides (ViraFEST assay). To expand antigen-specific T cells with peptide pools and then pick out the expanded clonotypes through TCR sequencing, the study relied on the ViraFEST assay. Positive SARS-CoV-2 PCR tests in the convalescent patients dated from March to December 2020, before Alpha, Beta and Delta variants emerged in the United States. PBMCs were cultured at roughly 1.9 million per well in IMDM supplemented with 5% human AB serum and roughly 10 IU/ml IL-2, with 9.5 to 10 ug/ml peptide pools added. On days 3 and 7, half of the culture medium was replaced with fresh IL-2-containing medium. CD4+ T cells were isolated after 10 days of culture through negative selection using the EasySep CD4+ T cell isolation kit. PBMCs were separated from whole blood using Ficoll-Paque Plus gradient centrifugation and then either used fresh or cryopreserved at -140C. Triplicate wells were generally used for each culture condition.

General study outcomes and caveats: Relatively few convalescent patients were included in the study, and early timepoints after natural infection were not analyzed. The median count of SARS-CoV-2-reactive clonotypes went up from approximately 22 after infection to a few dozen after vaccination, although the change was not significant. In convalescent patients, a median around 85% of post-vaccine SARS-CoV-2-reactive clones were detected only after vaccination, and vaccine-specific priming was suggested by this finding. Of the vaccine-specific clones found in convalescent patients, nearly all (304 of 307) were mono-reactive for SARS-CoV-2 spike instead of being cross-reactive with common cold coronaviruses.

The receptor's source is a human donor who had recovered from COVID-19. The chain employs TRBV20-1 and TRBJ1-2, with a weak D call of TRBD1 (6 bases match). Sequencing used CD4+ T cells from blood, cultured in vitro, obtained about 7 months after SARS-CoV-2 vaccination. For the CDR3, the sequence is CSARDGAGAHGYTF. The DNA is as follows: TGCAGTGCTAGAGATGGGGCAGGGGCTCATGGCTACACCTTC.